This paragraph reports one T cell receptor beta chain. No cognate antigen has been identified for it. There are no base qualities to consult, and no much larger clone falls within one base. To prepare the library, 5' RACE was applied. The instrument was an Illumina HiSeq 2500. The second PCR ran for about 7 to 11 cycles and used a J-beta primer mix along with a sample-barcoded 5' primer. A template-switch 5' adaptor carrying 12 random nucleotides introduced a unique molecular identifier onto each TCR beta cDNA molecule. At least 3 million CDR3-containing paired-end reads were obtained from each sample. First-strand cDNA was synthesized from all RNA with the Mint cDNA synthesis kit, primed by a TRBC-specific oligonucleotide. After uracil-DNA glycosylase treatment, a first 18-cycle PCR used universal primers M1SS and BC2_uni_R on all cDNA. The authors' pipeline ran thus. Normalization of each sample was performed by random selection of 1 million high-quality reads, each carrying a distinct molecular identifier. Reads with shared molecular identifiers were discarded instead of being binned into consensus sequences. CDR3 identification, clonotype clustering and error correction used MiTCR with a Q25 quality threshold and the strictest error-elimination algorithm. Lower-bound total TCR beta diversity was estimated with a nonparametric unseen species model using Euler transformation. TCRdb reprocessing: public reads trimmed at Q25 with fastp, clones called with MiXCR, in-frame beta chains kept. When rows share a CDR3 protein, they turn into one entry using the most common DNA and genes. The V and J calls reflect TCRdb's pipeline rather than the authors' work. The sample contains about a million distinct CDR3 sequences, around two fifths of them found a single time. The ten largest clonotypes hold roughly 13% of the sample.

Systemically healthy Caucasian individuals from Russia, 35 to 50 in total and aged about 6 to 100 years, were included as donors. Each donor gave approximately 9.3 milliliters of peripheral blood, collected into EDTA-treated Vacutainer tubes. Ficoll-Paque density-gradient centrifugation was used to isolate PBMCs, with at least 6 million obtained per sample. Trizol reagent was used to extract total RNA from PBMCs, with at least 5.5 micrograms per sample. The percentages of naive CD45RAhigh/CD27high T cells were determined by flow cytometry on a PBMC aliquot from every donor. The data belong to a study of blood T cells in healthy people across ages (dated by TCRdb to about 2015). At the level of the whole study: In model experiments, template switching captured roughly one uniquely barcoded TCR beta cDNA molecule for every two T cells. The study analyzed two additional independent replicas of 1 million unique cDNA reads from the same blood draw for two donors, one aged 18 to 29 and one aged 80 or older. To avoid experimental bias, donors of different ages were spread randomly across the sequencing lanes. Age-related changes in TCR beta repertoire diversity were measured in the study by deep sequencing normalized with unique cDNA molecular identifiers. Donors were grouped into four age groups: young (average about 15 years), middle-aged (39), aged (roughly 62) and long-lived (around 80).

The research as a whole found: Because the CMV infection status of the donors was unknown, age-related changes in expanded clonotypes may potentially have been confounded. There was a strong correlation between observed TCR beta diversity and the percentage of naive T cells measured by flow cytometry. Conclusive comparison of naive and antigen-experienced compartments was prevented by the profiling of bulk unsorted PBMCs. Estimates of total diversity based on one million sequenced T cells were considered lower bounds and underestimates. As age increased, observed TCR beta diversity per million T cells dropped in a roughly linear way, and a significant reduction was already evident by age about 40. Compared with the aged group, the long-lived group had more naive CD4+ T cells, fewer expanded clones and increased TCR diversity, a pattern suggesting age selection.

The V end gives up 4 bases and the J end 8 bases, leaving 7 bases in the junction not matched to a gene. Including cysteine and phenylalanine, the CDR3 has 14 amino acids. Only CDR3 DNA is held: 42 bases, read in frame from base 1. Reading the germline V gene gives CDR1 SNHLY and CDR2 FYNNEI. The clonotype was recovered from a man aged 18 to 30 in good health. Sample: blood. This receptor chain uses TRBV2 and TRBJ1-4, with 7 bases aligning to TRBD1. The DNA sequence is TGTGCCAGCAGTGCTCAGGGGGTAGGAGAAAAACTGTTTTTT. This yields the protein CASSAQGVGEKLFF.